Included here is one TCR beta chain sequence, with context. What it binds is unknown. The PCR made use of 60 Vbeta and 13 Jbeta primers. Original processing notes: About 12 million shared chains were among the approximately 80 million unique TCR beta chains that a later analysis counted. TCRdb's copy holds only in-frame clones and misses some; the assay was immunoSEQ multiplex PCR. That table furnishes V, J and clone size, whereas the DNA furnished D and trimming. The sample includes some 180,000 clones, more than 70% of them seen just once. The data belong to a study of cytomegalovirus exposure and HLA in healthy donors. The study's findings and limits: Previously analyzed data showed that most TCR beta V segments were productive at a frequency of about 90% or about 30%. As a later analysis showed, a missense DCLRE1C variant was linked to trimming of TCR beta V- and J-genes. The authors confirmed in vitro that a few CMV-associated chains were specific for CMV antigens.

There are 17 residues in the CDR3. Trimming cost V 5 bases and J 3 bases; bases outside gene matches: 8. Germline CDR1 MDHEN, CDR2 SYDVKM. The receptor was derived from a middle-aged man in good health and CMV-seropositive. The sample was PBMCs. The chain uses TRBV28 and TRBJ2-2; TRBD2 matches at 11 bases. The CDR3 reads CASSAPGLAGYTGELFF. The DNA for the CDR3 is TGTGCCAGCAGTGCTCCTGGACTAGCGGGCTACACCGGGGAGCTGTTTTTT.